Listed below are T cell receptor beta chains from one sample, sequenced in a study of a mutant IDH1 vaccine in newly diagnosed glioma. Their target antigens are unknown. Assay used: immunoSEQ multiplex PCR; TCRdb lists only in-frame clones, some missing. The sample holds around 52,000 clones, 70% to 90% seen once. Sequencing was performed on PBMCs, taken from a glioma patient whose treatment included an IDH1 peptide vaccine. These receptors were taken from a woman in her thirties or forties with glioma. Each CDR3 is given with its conserved first and last residue. The D gene is left open where the match is weak. The listing skips clone size in some rows; elsewhere it reads once, few, many or a size class.

. | TRBD2 | TRBJ2-1 | TRBV9 | CASRGGLAGGNEQFF | TGTGCCAGCAGAGGGGGACTAGCGGGAGGGAATGAGCAGTTCTTC
. | . | TRBJ1-6 | TRBV6-1 | CASRLDTGLNSPLHF | TGTGCCAGCCGCCTGGACACGGGGCTTAATTCACCCCTCCACTTT
. | TRBD2 | TRBJ2-7 | TRBV7-7 | CASSPIGGSEQYF | TGTGCTAGCAGCCCTATAGGCGGGAGCGAGCAGTACTTC
. | TRBD1 | TRBJ1-1 | TRBV6-6 | CASSYSTQGTTEAFF | TGTGCCAGCAGTTACTCGACACAGGGGACCACTGAAGCTTTCTTT
. | TRBD1 | TRBJ1-2 | TRBV2 | CASIDRGQGWYGYTF | TGTGCCAGCATAGACCGGGGACAGGGATGGTATGGCTACACCTTC
. | . | TRBJ1-5 | TRBV6-5 | CASSFTGKHQPQHF | TGTGCCAGCAGTTTTACAGGGAAACATCAGCCCCAGCATTTT
. | . | TRBJ2-5 | TRBV21-1 | CASSKAGTNGTQETQYF | TGTGCCAGCAGCAAAGCGGGAACTAACGGGACCCAAGAGACCCAGTACTTC
. | TRBD1 | TRBJ1-6 | TRBV7-9 | CASSLGTGDSPLHF | TGTGCCAGCAGCTTAGGGACAGGGGATTCACCCCTCCACTTT
. | . | TRBJ1-1 | TRBV5-1 | CASSLGRGGGEAFF | TGCGCCAGCAGCCTCGGGAGGGGGGGCGGTGAAGCTTTCTTT
. | . | TRBJ2-7 | TRBV2 | CASKDSSPYEQYF | TGTGCCAGCAAGGACAGCTCTCCCTACGAGCAGTACTTC
few | . | TRBJ1-1 | TRBV19 | CASSIGRYTNTEAFF | TGTGCCAGTAGTATAGGAAGATACACGAACACTGAAGCTTTCTTT
. | . | TRBJ2-7 | TRBV27 | CASSFAGPGGFTYEQYF | TGTGCCAGCAGTTTTGCGGGACCAGGGGGTTTTACCTACGAGCAGTACTTC
. | . | TRBJ1-2 | TRBV30 | CAWSVRPWGGVNGYTF | TGTGCCTGGAGTGTACGACCATGGGGGGGAGTGAATGGCTACACCTTC
. | TRBD1 | TRBJ2-1 | TRBV6-5 | CASSHDRGQYNEQFF | TGTGCCAGCAGCCATGACAGGGGGCAGTACAATGAGCAGTTCTTC
. | TRBD2 | TRBJ2-1 | TRBV14 | CASSFPGTSGRDEQFF | TGTGCCAGCAGTTTCCCCGGGACTAGCGGGAGGGATGAGCAGTTCTTC
. | TRBD1 | TRBJ1-4 | TRBV7-6 | CASSRGTDVEKLFF | TGTGCCAGCAGCCGCGGGACAGACGTTGAAAAACTGTTTTTT
. | TRBD2 | TRBJ2-7 | TRBV10-1 | CASNVESGRDYEQYF | TGCGCCAGCAACGTAGAGAGCGGGAGAGACTACGAGCAGTACTTC
once | TRBD1 | TRBJ2-7 | TRBV13 | CASSFGQGAYYEQYF | TGTGCCAGCAGCTTTGGGCAGGGGGCTTACTACGAGCAGTACTTC
. | . | TRBJ1-4 | TRBV7-8 | CASSPSLNEKLFF | TGTGCCAGCAGCCCCTCTCTTAATGAAAAACTGTTTTTT
. | . | TRBJ2-4 | TRBV6-4 | CASSDSRNIQYF | TGTGCCAGCAGTGACTCGCGGAACATTCAGTACTTC
. | TRBD1 | TRBJ2-7 | TRBV15 | CATSSRTGGSYEQYF | TGTGCCACCAGCTCAAGGACAGGAGGCTCCTACGAGCAGTACTTC
. | TRBD1 | TRBJ2-5 | TRBV4-1 | CASSPKQGGTEETQYF | TGCGCCAGCAGCCCCAAACAGGGGGGTACGGAAGAGACCCAGTACTTC
. | . | TRBJ2-3 | TRBV10-2 | CASSASDTQYF | TGCGCCAGCAGTGCCTCAGATACGCAGTATTTT
. | . | TRBJ1-2 | TRBV6-1 | CASSEAHGNYGYTF | TGTGCCAGCAGTGAAGCGCACGGGAACTATGGCTACACCTTC
. | . | TRBJ2-2 | TRBV6-6 | CASSLRGGSNTGELFF | TGTGCCAGCAGTCTAAGGGGGGGGTCAAACACCGGGGAGCTGTTTTTT
. | . | TRBJ1-2 | TRBV30 | CAWSEDKNYGYTF | TGTGCCTGGAGCGAGGACAAGAACTATGGCTACACCTTC
. | . | TRBJ2-5 | TRBV2 | CASSVQGQETQYF | TGTGCCAGCAGTGTCCAGGGTCAAGAGACCCAGTACTTC
. | . | TRBJ1-1 | TRBV19 | CASSNWEEAFF | TGTGCCAGTAGTAATTGGGAGGAAGCTTTCTTT
. | TRBD1 | TRBJ2-3 | TRBV5-4 | CASSPRQGKTDTQYF | TGTGCCAGCAGCCCGAGACAGGGTAAGACAGATACGCAGTATTTT
once | TRBD1 | TRBJ2-3 | TRBV9 | CASSVAAGTGGTDTQYF | TGTGCCAGCAGCGTAGCTGCGGGGACAGGGGGCACAGATACGCAGTATTTT
. | . | TRBJ2-2 | TRBV2 | CASRRLGTGELFF | TGTGCCAGCAGACGTCTGGGCACCGGGGAGCTGTTTTTT